These 10 T cell receptor beta chains came from one sample sequenced in a study of blood T cell repertoires in COVID-19. Generated by immunoSEQ multiplex PCR, the TCRdb table keeps only in-frame clones and is missing some. The repertoire holds a few hundred thousand clones, with 80% to 90% as singletons. Sample: peripheral blood. The receptors come from a woman aged 25 to 39 with COVID-19, enrolled during active disease.

The chain links TRBV18 to TRBJ2-3, with 8 bases identical to TRBD1. Trimming at V came to 1 base and at J to 3 bases, leaving 6 bases not matched to a gene. There are 16 residues in the CDR3. Germline V gene sequence: CDR1 KGHSH, CDR2 LQKENI. Written as DNA, the CDR3 is TGTGCCAGCTCACCACGAATAACAGGGGGAACAGATACGCAGTATTTT. This gives the protein CASSPRITGGTDTQYF.

The chain is built from TRBV27 and TRBJ1-4, with 7 positions matching TRBD1. Trimming cost V 5 bases and J 3 bases; bases outside gene matches: 9. The germline gives CDR1 MNHEY, CDR2 SMNVEV (reference sequence). The CDR3 is 16 residues long. Here the CDR3 reads CASSPRGGRPNEKLFF. In DNA, the CDR3 is TGTGCCAGCAGTCCTCGAGGGGGCAGGCCTAATGAAAAACTGTTTTTT.

The CDR3 reads CASRGPDRGNTGELFF. In DNA, the CDR3 is TGCGCCAGCAGGGGACCCGACAGGGGGAACACCGGGGAGCTGTTTTTT. The chain carries TRBV10-2 and TRBJ2-2; 8 bases agree with TRBD1. Germline V gives CDR1 WSHSY, CDR2 SAAADI. V was clipped by 6 bases and J by 1 base; unmatched bases: 7. CDR3 length equals 16 residues.

The rearrangement joins TRBV2 to TRBJ1-2; TRBD1 matches at 7 bases. V trimming: 8 bases; J trimming: 4 bases; junction bases outside the gene matches: 4. The CDR3 is 12 amino acids. Germline V gives CDR1 SNHLY, CDR2 FYNNEI. DNA of the CDR3: TGTGCCAGCCTGGGACAGATCTATGGCTACACCTTC. It encodes CASLGQIYGYTF.

The chain has TRBV5-1 and TRBJ2-5; possibly TRBD2 for D (6 bases). This CDR3 has 18 residues. Trimming removed 4 bases at V and 7 bases at J, with 29 bases between. Germline lookup yields CDR1 SGHRS and CDR2 YFSETQ. The CDR3 DNA sequence: TGCGCCAGCAGCGCCGGATCCACGAGTTGGGGAGCGGAGGGGACCCAGTACTTC. Protein product: CASSAGSTSWGAEGTQYF.

The chain joins TRBV11-2 to TRBJ2-4; the D gene is possibly TRBD2 (5 bases). V was cut by 0 bases and J by 0 bases, with 12 bases left in between. Germline lookup yields CDR1 SGHAT and CDR2 FQNNGV. CDR3 length: 17 amino acids. The CDR3 protein is CASSLDWASSAKNIQYF. Here the CDR3 DNA reads TGTGCCAGCAGCTTAGATTGGGCTAGCTCAGCCAAAAACATTCAGTACTTC.

This clone was detected once. The chain is built from TRBV11-2 and TRBJ2-7; the D gene is possibly TRBD2 (6 bases). CDR1 is SGHAT, CDR2 FQNNGV, per germline. V was clipped by 5 bases and J by 7 bases, with 15 bases between them. The CDR3 sequence is 13 residues long. The CDR3 coding sequence is TGTGCCAGCAGCCTCCAACTAGCTGGGGAGCAGTACGTC. The encoded protein is CASSLQLAGEQYV.

The rearrangement joins TRBV19 to TRBJ1-1, with 9 bases matching TRBD1. Germline CDR1 and CDR2: LNHDA and SQIVND (reference sequence). The CDR3 consists of 15 residues. Trimming at V came to 5 bases and at J to 5 bases, leaving 9 bases not matched to a gene. The CDR3: CASSPTGGGGTEAFF. DNA of the CDR3: TGTGCCAGTAGTCCAACAGGGGGCGGTGGAACTGAAGCTTTCTTT.

The chain has TRBV11-3 and TRBJ2-1, with TRBD2 matching 9 bases. V lost 1 base and J lost 10; bases outside the gene matches: 17. There are 18 residues in the CDR3. CDR1 SGHNT and CDR2 YENEEA come from the germline V gene. DNA of the CDR3: TGTGCCAGCAGCTTAGGGTTCACTGGCGGGGGGGCCGAAGAGGAGCAGTTCTTC. Amino acid sequence: CASSLGFTGGGAEEEQFF.

V usage is TRBV11-3 and J usage is TRBJ2-5; TRBD1 might be the D (6 bases). There are 14 residues in the CDR3. Germline V CDR1 and CDR2: SGHNT, YENEEA. Trimming removed 5 bases at V and 7 bases at J, with 17 bases between. Here the CDR3 reads CASSTGPRGGTQYF. Here the CDR3 DNA reads TGTGCCAGCAGCACGGGACCGCGAGGGGGGACCCAGTACTTC.